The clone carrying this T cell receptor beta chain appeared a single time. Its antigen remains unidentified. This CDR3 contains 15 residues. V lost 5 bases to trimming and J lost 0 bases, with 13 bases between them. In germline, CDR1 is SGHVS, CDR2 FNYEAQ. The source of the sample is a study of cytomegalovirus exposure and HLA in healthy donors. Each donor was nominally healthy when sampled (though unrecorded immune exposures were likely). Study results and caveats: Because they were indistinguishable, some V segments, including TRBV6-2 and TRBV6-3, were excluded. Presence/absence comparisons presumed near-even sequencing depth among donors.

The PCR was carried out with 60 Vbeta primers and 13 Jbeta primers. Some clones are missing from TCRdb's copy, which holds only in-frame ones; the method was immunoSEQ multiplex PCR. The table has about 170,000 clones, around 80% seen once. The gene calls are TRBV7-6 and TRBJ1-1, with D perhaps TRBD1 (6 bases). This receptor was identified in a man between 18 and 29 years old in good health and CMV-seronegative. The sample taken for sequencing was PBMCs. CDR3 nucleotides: TGTGCCAGCAGCAACAGACAGGCCGTGAACACTGAAGCTTTCTTT. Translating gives CASSNRQAVNTEAFF.